This T cell receptor beta chain was found in a study of T cell responses to AZD1222 COVID-19 vaccine. Sequencing used immunoSEQ multiplex PCR; TCRdb keeps in-frame clones, though not all of them. The table records fewer than 200,000 clones, around 88% of them present only once. Sequenced material: peripheral blood, taken 28 days after the second AZD1222 dose. This sequence originates from an adult who received the AZD1222 COVID-19 vaccine.

CDR3 sequence (DNA): TGCGCCAGCAGCTTAACGGGACTTCTTGAAAACACCATATATTTT. This gives the protein CASSLTGLLENTIYF. This chain joins TRBV5-1 and TRBJ1-3; tentatively, D is TRBD1 (5 bases). Between the trimmed V and J ends, which lost 2 bases and 6 bases, there was a span of 15 bases. From germline, CDR1 is SGHRS and CDR2 YFSETQ. The CDR3 loop spans 15 amino acids.